This T cell receptor beta chain emerged from a study of PD-1 blockade in classical Hodgkin lymphoma (dated by TCRdb to about 2020). In terms of the full investigation: Nivolumab dosing was 3 mg/kg intravenously every 2 weeks, continuing until either disease progression or unacceptable toxicity. The study used CyTOF and TCR beta sequencing to define a peripheral blood immune signature of response to PD-1 blockade in classical Hodgkin lymphoma.

This specimen's time point label, interpreted: cycle 1 day 1 (C1D1), immediately before nivolumab initiation. Every trial patient had relapsed following autologous stem cell transplantation, and prior brentuximab vedotin exposure was what differed among cohorts A, B and C. The trial cohort included 50 to 70 patients with relapsed/refractory classical Hodgkin lymphoma, and each patient had a best overall response of complete response, partial response or progressive disease. In the multi-cohort phase II CheckMate 205 trial, trial patients received single-agent nivolumab. An independent review committee assessed best overall response by applying the 2007 International Working Group response criteria. Trial PBMCs were obtained immediately prior to nivolumab initiation (C1D1) and on therapy at cycle 2 day 1 and cycle 4 day 1. Peripheral blood was collected in 8 mL Vacutainer Cell Preparation Tubes, from which PBMCs were isolated by centrifugation and then cryopreserved.

As encoded in the germline V gene, CDR1 is ENHRY while CDR2 is SYGVKD. The CDR3 numbers 15 residues from cysteine through phenylalanine. Of the read, only the CDR3 DNA is kept; its 45 bases are in frame from base 1. Unmatched junction bases come to 11, with V trimmed by 7 bases and J by 7 bases. As for this clone: No antigen is known for it. Base-call qualities are not available, and no considerably larger clone is one nucleotide away.

Study-wide findings and limitations: Among trial patients, those achieving complete response had baseline diversity similar to that of newly diagnosed patients, while diversity was significantly lower in partial responders and progressors. Diversity was lower in patients who began nivolumab less than 1 year after ASCT, so these patients were left out of later analyses to avoid confounding by immune reconstitution. Baseline TCR diversity was reported as lower in newly diagnosed patients than in healthy donors, and lower still in relapsed/refractory patients. The study was limited to a single clinical trial cohort, and causes of repertoire differences, possibly disease activity or prior therapy, remained undefined. A significant rise by C4D1 was seen in CD4+ but not CD8+ TCR diversity (p=0.0027 vs p=0.16), with the rise being most apparent in complete responders (p=0.02).

Genomic DNA was extracted with the Qiagen DNeasy kit from unsorted PBMCs and from negatively selected CD4+ and CD8+ fractions. TCR beta CDR3 regions were subjected to amplification by immunoSEQ multiplex PCR with primers that anneal to V and J segments. A synthetic immune receptor repertoire was used to minimize amplification bias, and remaining bias was computationally removed after sequencing. In the original analysis: Custom Python scripts were used to quantify repertoire diversity as the Shannon entropy index. The unsorted, CD4+ and CD8+ repertoires were each analyzed separately, with the exception of combined analyses, where CD4+ and CD8+ sequences were merged in silico. A clone counted as expanded when the clone's frequency after treatment rose at least 2-fold relative to C1D1, and clones undetected at baseline were given a pseudocount of 0.5. Clones with 0 or 1 copy at C1D1 were classified as singleton clones, and clones with 2 or more copies were classified as non-singleton clones. Clones expanded in unsorted samples were assigned a CD4+, CD8+ or unknown annotation through matching of protein sequences in sorted samples from the same patient. Wilcoxon tests were applied to paired samples to test diversity changes from C1D1 to C4D1. TCRdb carries this immuneACCESS record with in-frame sequences only. Its versions omit some clonotypes, under half of them owing to an unresolved V gene in the studies checked, with the rest unexplained. D and trimming were read from the DNA, whereas the V and J calls and clone size are those reported in that table. This sample is represented by 95,000 or so clones; roughly 88% of them were singletons. The ten top clones hold 9.5% to 15% of the sample.

Specimen: peripheral blood mononuclear cells (PBMCs), collected at baseline. This TCR derives from a human donor with classical Hodgkin lymphoma. This sequence uses TRBV10-3 and TRBJ2-1, and 9 junctional nucleotides match TRBD2. The DNA reads TGTGCCATCACCGGGACTAGCAGGAACGGGAATGAGCAGTTCTTC. It codes for CAITGTSRNGNEQFF.